The 2 T cell receptor beta chains reported below all come from one sample, sequenced in a study of blood T cell repertoires in COVID-19. The table came from immunoSEQ multiplex PCR; TCRdb's copy has only in-frame clones and leaves some out. The data show about 140,000 clones, approximately 85% seen once. Sequences were obtained from peripheral blood. These receptors all come from a woman older than 75 with acute or convalescent COVID-19.

The chain recombines TRBV18 with TRBJ2-3; D not resolved. Germline lookup yields CDR1 KGHSH and CDR2 LQKENI. Trimming pared 4 bases from V and 4 bases from J, leaving 12 bases between. The CDR3 runs 14 residues. CDR3 in amino acids: CASSQPGPPDTQYF. The CDR3 DNA reads TGTGCCAGCTCACAGCCGGGTCCCCCAGATACGCAGTATTTT.

The V gene is TRBV5-5, the J gene TRBJ1-1; 8 bases match TRBD1. V gave up 3 bases and J gave up 1 base; unmatched junction bases: 2. This CDR3 spans 14 amino acids. From germline, CDR1 is SGHKS and CDR2 YYEKEE (reference sequence). Here the CDR3 DNA reads TGTGCCAGCAGCTGGGACAGGCCGAACACTGAAGCTTTCTTT. It codes for CASSWDRPNTEAFF.